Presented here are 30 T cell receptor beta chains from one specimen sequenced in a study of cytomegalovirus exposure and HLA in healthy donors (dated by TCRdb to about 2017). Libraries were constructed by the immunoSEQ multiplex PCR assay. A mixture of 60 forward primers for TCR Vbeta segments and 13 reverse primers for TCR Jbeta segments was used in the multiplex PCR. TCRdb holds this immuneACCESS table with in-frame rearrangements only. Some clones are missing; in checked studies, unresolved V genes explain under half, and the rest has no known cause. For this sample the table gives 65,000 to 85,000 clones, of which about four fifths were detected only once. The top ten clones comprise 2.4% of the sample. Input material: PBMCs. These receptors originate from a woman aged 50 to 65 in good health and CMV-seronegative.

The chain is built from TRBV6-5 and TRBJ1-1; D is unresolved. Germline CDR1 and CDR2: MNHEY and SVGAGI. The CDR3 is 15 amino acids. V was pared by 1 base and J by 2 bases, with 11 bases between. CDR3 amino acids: CASSYFPRDNTEAFF. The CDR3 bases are TGTGCCAGCAGTTACTTTCCGCGGGATAACACTGAAGCTTTCTTT.

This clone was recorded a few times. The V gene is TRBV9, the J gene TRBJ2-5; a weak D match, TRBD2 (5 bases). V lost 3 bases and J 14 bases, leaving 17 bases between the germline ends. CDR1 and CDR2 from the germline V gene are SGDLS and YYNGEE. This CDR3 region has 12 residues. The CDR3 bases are TGTGCCAGCAGCGGGTCAGAGCGGAAATATTACTTC. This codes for CASSGSERKYYF.

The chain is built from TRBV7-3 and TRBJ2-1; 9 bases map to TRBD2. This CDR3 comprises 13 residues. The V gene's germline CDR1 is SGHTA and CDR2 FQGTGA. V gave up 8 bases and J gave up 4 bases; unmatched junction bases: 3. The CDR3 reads CASGLASYNEQFF. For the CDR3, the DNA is TGTGCCAGCGGACTAGCGAGTTACAATGAGCAGTTCTTC. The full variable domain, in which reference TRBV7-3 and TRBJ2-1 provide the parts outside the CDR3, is GAGVSQTPSNKVTEKGKYVELRCDPISGHTALYWYRQSLGQGPEFLIYFQGTGAADDSGLPNDRFFAVRPEGSVSTLKIQRTERGDSAVYLCASGLASYNEQFFGPGTRLTVL.

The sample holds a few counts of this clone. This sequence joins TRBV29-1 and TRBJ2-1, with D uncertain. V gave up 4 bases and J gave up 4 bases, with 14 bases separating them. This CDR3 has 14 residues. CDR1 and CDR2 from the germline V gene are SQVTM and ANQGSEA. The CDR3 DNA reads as TGCAGCGTTGTATTGACAAGCCAGTACAATGAGCAGTTCTTC. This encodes CSVVLTSQYNEQFF.

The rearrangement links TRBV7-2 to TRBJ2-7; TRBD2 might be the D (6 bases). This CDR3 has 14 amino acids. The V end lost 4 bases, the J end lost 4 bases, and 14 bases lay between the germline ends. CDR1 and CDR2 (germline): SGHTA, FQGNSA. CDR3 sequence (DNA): TGTGCCAGCAGCTCGGGGGACGACCTTTACGAGCAGTACGTC. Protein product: CASSSGDDLYEQYV.

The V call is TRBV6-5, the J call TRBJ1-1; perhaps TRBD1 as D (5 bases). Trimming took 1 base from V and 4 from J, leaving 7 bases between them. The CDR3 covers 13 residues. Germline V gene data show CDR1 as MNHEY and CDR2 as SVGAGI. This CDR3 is CASSYLGGTEAFF. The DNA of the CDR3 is TGTGCCAGCAGTTACTTGGGGGGCACTGAAGCTTTCTTT.

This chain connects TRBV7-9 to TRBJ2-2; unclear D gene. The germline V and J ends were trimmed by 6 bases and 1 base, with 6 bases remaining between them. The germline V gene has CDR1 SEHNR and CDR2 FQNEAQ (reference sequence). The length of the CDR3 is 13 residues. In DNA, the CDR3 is TGTGCCAGCAGTCAGAAGAACACCGGGGAGCTGTTTTTT. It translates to CASSQKNTGELFF.

The CDR3 DNA sequence: TGTGCCAGCAGCCTCGTAGGGGTTCAGCCCCAGCATTTT. Protein: CASSLVGVQPQHF. The chain is built from TRBV7-2 and TRBJ1-5; D may be TRBD1 (5 bases). This CDR3 is built from 13 residues. Trimming pared 5 bases from V and 6 bases from J, leaving 11 bases between. The germline gives CDR1 SGHTA, CDR2 FQGNSA.

DNA of the CDR3: TGTGCCAGCAGTTACCGGGGGGACGAATACGAGCAGTACGTC. This sequence encodes CASSYRGDEYEQYV. The J gene is TRBJ2-7, the V gene TRBV6-6, with TRBD2 matching over 7 bases. Losses at the gene ends were 2 bases for V and 4 bases for J; bases not matched to a gene: 5. This CDR3 contains 14 residues. CDR1 and CDR2 from the germline V gene are MNHNY and SVGAGI (reference sequence).

As DNA, the CDR3 is TGTGCCAGCAGTTCCTTCCCCCAGGGTACCTACGAGCAGTACTTC. Encoded protein: CASSSFPQGTYEQYF. The chain joins TRBV27 to TRBJ2-5, with D possibly being TRBD1 (5 bases). The DNA matches TRBJ2-7 better at its end, which makes the J call doubtful. CDR3 length equals 15 residues. Germline V gene data show CDR1 as MNHEY and CDR2 as SMNVEV (reference sequence).

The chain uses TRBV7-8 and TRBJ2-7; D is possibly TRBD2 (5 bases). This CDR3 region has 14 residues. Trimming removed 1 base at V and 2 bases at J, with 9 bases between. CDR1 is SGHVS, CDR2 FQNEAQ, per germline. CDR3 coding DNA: TGTGCCAGCAGCTTAGAGACTACCCCCTACGAGCAGTACGTC. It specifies CASSLETTPYEQYV.

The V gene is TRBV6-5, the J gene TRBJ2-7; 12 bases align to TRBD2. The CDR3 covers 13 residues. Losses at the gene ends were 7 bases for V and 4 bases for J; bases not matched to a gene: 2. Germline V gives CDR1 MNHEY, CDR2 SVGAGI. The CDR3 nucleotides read TGTGCCAGCAAGACTAGCGGGAGATACGAGCAGTACTTC. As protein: CASKTSGRYEQYF.

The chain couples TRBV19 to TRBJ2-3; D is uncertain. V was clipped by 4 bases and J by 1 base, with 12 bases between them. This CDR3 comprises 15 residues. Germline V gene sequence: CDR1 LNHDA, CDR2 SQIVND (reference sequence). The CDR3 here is CASSTQASGTDTQYF. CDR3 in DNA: TGTGCCAGTAGTACTCAGGCCTCTGGCACAGATACGCAGTATTTT.

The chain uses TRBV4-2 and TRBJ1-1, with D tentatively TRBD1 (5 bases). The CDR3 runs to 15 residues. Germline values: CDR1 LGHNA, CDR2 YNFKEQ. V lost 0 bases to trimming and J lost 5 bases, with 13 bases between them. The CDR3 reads CASSQDGRVGTEAFF. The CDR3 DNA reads TGTGCCAGCAGCCAAGATGGCAGGGTAGGTACTGAAGCTTTCTTT.

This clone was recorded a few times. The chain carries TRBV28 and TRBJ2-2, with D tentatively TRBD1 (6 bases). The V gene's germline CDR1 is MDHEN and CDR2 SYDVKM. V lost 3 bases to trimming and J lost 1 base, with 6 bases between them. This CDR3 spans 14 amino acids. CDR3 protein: CASSLGQNTGELFF. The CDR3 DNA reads TGTGCCAGCAGTTTGGGACAGAACACCGGGGAGCTGTTTTTT.

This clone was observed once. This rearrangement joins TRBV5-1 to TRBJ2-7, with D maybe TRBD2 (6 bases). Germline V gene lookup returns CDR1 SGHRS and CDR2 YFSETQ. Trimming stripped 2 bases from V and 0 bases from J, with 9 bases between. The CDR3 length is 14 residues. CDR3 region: CASSFDGGSYEQYF. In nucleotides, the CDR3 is TGCGCCAGCAGCTTCGACGGGGGCTCCTACGAGCAGTACTTC.

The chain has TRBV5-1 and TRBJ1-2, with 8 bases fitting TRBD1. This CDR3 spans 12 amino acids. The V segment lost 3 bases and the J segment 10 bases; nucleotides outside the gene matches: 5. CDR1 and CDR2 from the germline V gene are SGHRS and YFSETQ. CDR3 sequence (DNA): TGCGCCAGCAGCTCCACGGACAGGGACTACACCTTC. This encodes CASSSTDRDYTF.

CDR3 sequence: CASSLQGNFNEKLFF. For the CDR3, the DNA is TGTGCCAGCAGCTTACAGGGCAATTTTAATGAAAAACTGTTTTTT. V and J are TRBV7-8 and TRBJ1-4; maybe TRBD1 (5 bases). This CDR3 comprises 15 residues. CDR1 and CDR2 (germline): SGHVS, FQNEAQ. V shed 2 bases and J shed 4 bases, with 11 bases lying between them.

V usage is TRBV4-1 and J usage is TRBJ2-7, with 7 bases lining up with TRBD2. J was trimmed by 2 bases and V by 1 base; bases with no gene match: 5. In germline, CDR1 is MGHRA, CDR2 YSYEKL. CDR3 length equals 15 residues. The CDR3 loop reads CASSQAASGTYEQYF. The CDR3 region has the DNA TGCGCCAGCAGCCAAGCGGCTAGCGGTACCTACGAGCAGTACTTC.

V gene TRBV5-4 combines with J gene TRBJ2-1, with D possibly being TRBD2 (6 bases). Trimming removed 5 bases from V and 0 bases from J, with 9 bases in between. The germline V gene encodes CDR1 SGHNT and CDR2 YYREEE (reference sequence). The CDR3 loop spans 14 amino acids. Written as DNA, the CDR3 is TGTGCCAGCAGGGGGGGACGCTCCTACAATGAGCAGTTCTTC. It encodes CASRGGRSYNEQFF.

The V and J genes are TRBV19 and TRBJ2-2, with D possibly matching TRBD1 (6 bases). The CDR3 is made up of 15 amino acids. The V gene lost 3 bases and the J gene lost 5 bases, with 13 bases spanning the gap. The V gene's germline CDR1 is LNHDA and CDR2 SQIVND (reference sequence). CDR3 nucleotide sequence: TGTGCCAGTAGTATTCAGCAGGGGCGGACCGGGGAGCTGTTTTTT. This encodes CASSIQQGRTGELFF.

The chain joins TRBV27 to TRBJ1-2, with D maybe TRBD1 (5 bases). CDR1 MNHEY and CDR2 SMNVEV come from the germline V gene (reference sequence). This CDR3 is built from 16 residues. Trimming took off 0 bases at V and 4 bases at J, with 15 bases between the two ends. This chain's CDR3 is CASSLSRPREGYGYTF. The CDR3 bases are TGTGCCAGCAGTTTATCTCGCCCCAGGGAGGGCTATGGCTACACCTTC.

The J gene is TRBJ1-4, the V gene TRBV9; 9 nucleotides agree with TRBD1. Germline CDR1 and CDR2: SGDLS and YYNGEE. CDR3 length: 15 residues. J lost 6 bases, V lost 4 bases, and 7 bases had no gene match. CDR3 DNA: TGTGCCAGCAGCCCGCCGGGACAGGGACATGAAAAACTGTTTTTT. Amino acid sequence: CASSPPGQGHEKLFF.

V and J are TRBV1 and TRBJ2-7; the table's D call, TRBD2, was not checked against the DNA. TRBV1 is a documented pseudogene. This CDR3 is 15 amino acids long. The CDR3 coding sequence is TGCACCAGCAGCCGAAGTTCGGGAATATCCTACGAGCAGTACTTC. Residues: CTSSRSSGISYEQYF.

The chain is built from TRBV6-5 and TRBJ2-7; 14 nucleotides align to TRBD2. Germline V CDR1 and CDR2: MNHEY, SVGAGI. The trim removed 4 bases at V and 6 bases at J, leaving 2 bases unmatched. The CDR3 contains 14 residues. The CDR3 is CASSSGLAGAEQYF. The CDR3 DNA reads TGTGCCAGCAGTTCGGGACTAGCGGGAGCCGAGCAGTACTTC.

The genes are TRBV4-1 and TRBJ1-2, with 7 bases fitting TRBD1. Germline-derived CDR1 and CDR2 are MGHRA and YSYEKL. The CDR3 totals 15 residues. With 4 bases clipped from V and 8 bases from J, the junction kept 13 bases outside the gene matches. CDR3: CASSLKVGRDSGYTF. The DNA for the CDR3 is TGCGCCAGCAGCCTAAAGGTCGGGAGGGACAGCGGCTACACCTTC.

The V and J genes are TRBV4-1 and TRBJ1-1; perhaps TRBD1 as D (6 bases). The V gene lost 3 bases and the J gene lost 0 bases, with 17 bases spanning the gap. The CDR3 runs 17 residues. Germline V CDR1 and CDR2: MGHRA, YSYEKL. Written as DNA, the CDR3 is TGCGCCAGCAGCCACCCAGACAGGCGGTCAATGAACACTGAAGCTTTCTTT. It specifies CASSHPDRRSMNTEAFF.

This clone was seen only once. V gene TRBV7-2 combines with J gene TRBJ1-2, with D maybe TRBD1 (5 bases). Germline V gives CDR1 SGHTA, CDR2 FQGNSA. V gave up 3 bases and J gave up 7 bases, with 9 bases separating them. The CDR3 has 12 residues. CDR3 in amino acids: CASSFRDSGYTF. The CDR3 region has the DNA TGTGCCAGCAGCTTTAGGGACTCTGGCTACACCTTC.

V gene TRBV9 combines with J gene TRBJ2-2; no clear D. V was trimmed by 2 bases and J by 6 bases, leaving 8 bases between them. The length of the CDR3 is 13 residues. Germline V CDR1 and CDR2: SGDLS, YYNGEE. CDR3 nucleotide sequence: TGTGCCAGCAGCGTGAGAGATTCCGGGGAGCTGTTTTTT. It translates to CASSVRDSGELFF.

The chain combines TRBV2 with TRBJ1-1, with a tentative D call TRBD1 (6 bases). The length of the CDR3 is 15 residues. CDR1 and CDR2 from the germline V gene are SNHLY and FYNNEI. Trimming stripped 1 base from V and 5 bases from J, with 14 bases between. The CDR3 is CASSEDRGRGTEAFF. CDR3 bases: TGTGCCAGCAGTGAAGATCGGGGGCGGGGGACTGAAGCTTTCTTT.